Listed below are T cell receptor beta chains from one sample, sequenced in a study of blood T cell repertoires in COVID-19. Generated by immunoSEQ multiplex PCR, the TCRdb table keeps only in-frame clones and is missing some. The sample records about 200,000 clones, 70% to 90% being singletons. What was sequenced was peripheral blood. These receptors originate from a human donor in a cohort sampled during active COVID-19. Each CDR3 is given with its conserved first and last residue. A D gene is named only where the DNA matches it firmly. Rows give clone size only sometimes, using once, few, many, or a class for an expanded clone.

CASSGLAGVENEQFF	TGTGCCAGCAGTGGACTAGCGGGAGTAGAGAATGAGCAGTTCTTC	TRBV2	TRBD2	NA	TRBJ2-1
CASSVRQGADNYGYTF	TGTGCCAGTAGTGTCCGACAGGGGGCAGACAACTATGGCTACACCTTC	TRBV19	TRBD1	NA	TRBJ1-2
CASSPGWTGELFF	TGTGCCAGTAGCCCAGGGTGGACCGGGGAGCTGTTTTTT	TRBV19	NA	NA	TRBJ2-2
CSASDPGGSTYEQYF	TGCAGTGCTAGTGACCCCGGGGGGTCAACCTACGAGCAGTACTTC	TRBV20-1	TRBD2	few	TRBJ2-7
CASSVEQFYGYTF	TGTGCCAGCAGTGTGGAGCAGTTCTATGGCTACACCTTC	TRBV2	NA	few	TRBJ1-2
CATRSPTGTGSTDTQYF	TGTGCCACCAGATCTCCAACTGGGACAGGGAGCACAGATACGCAGTATTTT	TRBV24-1	TRBD1	NA	TRBJ2-3
CASSLNRLETQYF	TGTGCCAGCAGCTTAAACAGATTGGAGACCCAGTACTTC	TRBV11-3	NA	NA	TRBJ2-5
CATSDFSGLVTFF	TGTGCCACCAGTGATTTTTCTGGACTAGTTACGTTCTTC	TRBV24-1	TRBD2	NA	TRBJ2-1
CASSYLGGAVNEQYF	TGTGCCAGCAGTTACTTAGGGGGCGCGGTAAACGAGCAGTACTTC	TRBV6-5	TRBD1	few	TRBJ2-7
CASKRQGSAYEQYF	TGTGCCAGCAAAAGACAGGGAAGTGCCTACGAGCAGTACTTC	TRBV6-5	TRBD1	NA	TRBJ2-7
CASNPGQGVPDTQYF	TGTGCCAGCAACCCAGGACAGGGGGTACCAGATACGCAGTATTTT	TRBV9	TRBD1	NA	TRBJ2-3
CASSQGDRARKAFF	TGTGCCAGCAGCCAAGGGGACAGGGCGAGGAAAGCTTTCTTT	TRBV3-1/TRBV3-2	TRBD1	many	TRBJ1-1
CASSRDSKADGYTF	TGTGCCAGCAGCCGGGACAGCAAAGCAGATGGCTACACCTTC	TRBV6-6	TRBD1	NA	TRBJ1-2
CASSPPGQLNTEAFF	TGTGCCAGCAGTCCCCCGGGACAGCTGAACACTGAAGCTTTCTTT	TRBV6-2/TRBV6-3	TRBD1	NA	TRBJ1-1
CASSPGGGARGEQYF	TGTGCCAGCTCACCCGGCGGGGGGGCGCGAGGCGAGCAGTACTTC	TRBV18	TRBD2	many	TRBJ2-7
CASSVPGGLSNQPQHF	TGTGCCAGTAGTGTCCCCGGCGGGTTGAGCAATCAGCCCCAGCATTTT	TRBV19	NA	NA	TRBJ1-5
CASSFNPTGSGQPQHF	TGCGCCAGCAGCTTCAACCCGACAGGGTCAGGACAGCCCCAGCATTTT	TRBV5-1	TRBD1	NA	TRBJ1-5